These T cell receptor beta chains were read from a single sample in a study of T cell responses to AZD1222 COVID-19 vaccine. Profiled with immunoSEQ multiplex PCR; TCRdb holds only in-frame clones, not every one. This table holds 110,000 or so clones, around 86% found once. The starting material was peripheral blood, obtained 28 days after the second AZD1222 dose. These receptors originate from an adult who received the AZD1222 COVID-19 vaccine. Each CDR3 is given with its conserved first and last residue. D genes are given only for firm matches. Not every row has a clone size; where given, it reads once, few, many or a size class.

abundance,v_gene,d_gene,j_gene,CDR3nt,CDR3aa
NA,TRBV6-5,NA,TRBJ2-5,TGTGCCAGCAGACCACTCGGGACACCCCAAGAGACCCAGTACTTC,CASRPLGTPQETQYF
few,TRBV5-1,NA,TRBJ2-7,TGCGCCAGCAGAAGACAGGATAACGAGCAGTACTTC,CASRRQDNEQYF
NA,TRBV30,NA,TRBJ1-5,TGTGCCTGGAGTGTACTGGGGATTAATCAGCCCCAGCATTTT,CAWSVLGINQPQHF
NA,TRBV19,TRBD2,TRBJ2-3,TGTGCCAGTAGAACTAGCGGGATCTCGGTTTTT,CASRTSGISVF
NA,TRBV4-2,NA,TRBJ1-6,TGTGCCAGCAGCCAAGCGCTTATTTCACCCCTCCACTTT,CASSQALISPLHF
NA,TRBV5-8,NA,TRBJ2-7,TGTGCCAGCAGCTTGGGGGACTACGAGCAGTACTTC,CASSLGDYEQYF
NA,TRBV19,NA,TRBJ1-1,TGTGCCAGTAGGCCGGGTCGCGAAATGAACACTGAAGCTTTCTTT,CASRPGREMNTEAFF
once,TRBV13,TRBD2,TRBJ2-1,TGTGCCAGCAGCTACAGACTAGCGGGGCCGGGGGATGAGCAGTTCTTC,CASSYRLAGPGDEQFF
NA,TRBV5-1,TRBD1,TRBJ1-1,TGCGCCAGCAGCGTGGGGACAGACTCTGAAGCTTTCTTT,CASSVGTDSEAFF
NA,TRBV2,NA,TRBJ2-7,TGTGCCAGCAGTGAATTCCGGGTTACCTACGAGCAGTACTTC,CASSEFRVTYEQYF
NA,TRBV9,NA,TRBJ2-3,TGTGCCAGCAGCGTCAGTGGGAACACAGATACGCAGTATTTT,CASSVSGNTDTQYF
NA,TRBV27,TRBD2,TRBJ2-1,TGTGCCAGCAGGGTAGCGGGGACTTTCTACAATGAGCAGTTCTTC,CASRVAGTFYNEQFF
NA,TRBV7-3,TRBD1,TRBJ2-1,TGTGCCAGCAGGGGGGACAGGGAAGGAAAGGAGCAGTTCTTC,CASRGDREGKEQFF
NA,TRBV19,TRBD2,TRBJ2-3,TGTGCCAGTAGTATTAGTTTCGGGACTAGCGGGACAGATACGCAGTATTTT,CASSISFGTSGTDTQYF
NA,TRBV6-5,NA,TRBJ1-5,TGTGCCAGCAGCCCCGGGACGGGGAGCAATCAGCCCCAGCATTTT,CASSPGTGSNQPQHF
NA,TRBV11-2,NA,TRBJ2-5,TGTGCCAGCAGCTCTACGGGAGAACGTTACCAAGAGACCCAGTACTTC,CASSSTGERYQETQYF